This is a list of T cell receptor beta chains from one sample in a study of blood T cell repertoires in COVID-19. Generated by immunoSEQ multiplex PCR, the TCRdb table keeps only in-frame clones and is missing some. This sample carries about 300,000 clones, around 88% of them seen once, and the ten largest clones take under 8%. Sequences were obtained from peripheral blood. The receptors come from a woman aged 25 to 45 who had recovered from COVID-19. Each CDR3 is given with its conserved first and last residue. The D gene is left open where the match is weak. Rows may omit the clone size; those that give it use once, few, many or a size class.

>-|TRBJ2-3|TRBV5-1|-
CASREEESTDTQYF
TGCGCCAGCAGAGAGGAGGAGAGCACAGATACGCAGTATTTT
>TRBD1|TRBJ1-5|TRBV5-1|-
CASSLTGPNQPQHF
TGCGCCAGCAGCCTGACAGGGCCCAATCAGCCCCAGCATTTT
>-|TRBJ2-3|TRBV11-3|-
CASSSQGLSTDTQYF
TGTGCCAGCAGCTCCCAGGGTCTTAGCACAGATACGCAGTATTTT
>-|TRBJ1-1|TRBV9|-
CASSVVSSTNTEAFF
TGTGCCAGCAGCGTAGTATCCAGTACAAACACTGAAGCTTTCTTT
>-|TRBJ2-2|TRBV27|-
CASSLQGDTGELFF
TGTGCCAGCAGTCTTCAGGGTGACACCGGGGAGCTGTTTTTT
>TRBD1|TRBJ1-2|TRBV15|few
CATSRGGDRVYGYTF
TGTGCCACCAGCAGAGGCGGGGACAGGGTATATGGCTACACCTTC
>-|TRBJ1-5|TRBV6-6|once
CASSLRGPQHF
TGTGCCAGCAGTCTACGAGGGCCCCAGCATTTT
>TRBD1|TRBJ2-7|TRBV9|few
CASSVEGQGDEQYF
TGTGCCAGCAGCGTAGAGGGACAGGGCGACGAGCAGTACTTC
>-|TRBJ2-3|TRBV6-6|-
CASTPRAGTTDTQYF
TGTGCCAGCACCCCTCGGGCGGGAACTACAGATACGCAGTATTTT
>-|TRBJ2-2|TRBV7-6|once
CASSPLTGQPPTGELFF
TGTGCCAGCAGCCCCCTAACAGGGCAGCCGCCCACCGGGGAGCTGTTTTTT
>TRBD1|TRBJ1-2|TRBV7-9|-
CASSLDWGQGSYGYTF
TGTGCCAGCAGCTTAGACTGGGGACAGGGGAGCTATGGCTACACCTTC
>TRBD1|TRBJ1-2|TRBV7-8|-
CASSYQQGAEGYTF
TGTGCCAGCAGCTATCAACAGGGGGCGGAAGGCTACACCTTC
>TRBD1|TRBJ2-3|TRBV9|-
CASSTTGDSTDTQYF
TGTGCCAGCAGCACGACAGGGGATAGCACAGATACGCAGTATTTT
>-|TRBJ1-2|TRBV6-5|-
CASSYSRRGRGYTF
TGTGCCAGCAGTTACTCGAGGCGCGGCCGGGGCTACACCTTC
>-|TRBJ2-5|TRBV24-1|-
CATSDFSAREQETQYF
TGTGCCACCAGTGATTTCTCAGCGAGGGAACAAGAGACCCAGTACTTC
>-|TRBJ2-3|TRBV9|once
CASSPWGLASTDTQYF
TGTGCCAGCAGCCCCTGGGGCTTAGCTAGCACAGATACGCAGTATTTT
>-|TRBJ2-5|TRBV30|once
CAWSVVGRETQYF
TGTGCCTGGAGTGTAGTGGGGCGAGAGACCCAGTACTTC
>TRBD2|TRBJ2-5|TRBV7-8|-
CASSLEAGDQETQYF
TGTGCCAGCAGCTTAGAAGCGGGGGATCAAGAGACCCAGTACTTC
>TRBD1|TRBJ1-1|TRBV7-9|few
CASSLRDREATEAFF
TGTGCCAGCAGCCTAAGGGACAGGGAGGCGACTGAAGCTTTCTTT
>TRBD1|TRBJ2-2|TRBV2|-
CASSGQGAAGELFF
TGTGCCAGCAGTGGACAGGGGGCGGCCGGGGAGCTGTTTTTT
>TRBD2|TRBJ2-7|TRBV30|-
CAWSPGGSSYEQYF
TGTGCCTGGAGTCCCGGGGGGAGCTCCTACGAGCAGTACTTC
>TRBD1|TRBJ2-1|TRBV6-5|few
CASSLRQGFYNEQFF
TGTGCCAGCAGTCTCAGACAGGGCTTCTACAATGAGCAGTTCTTC
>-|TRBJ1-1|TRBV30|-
CAWSGSRSANTEAFF
TGTGCCTGGAGTGGTTCCAGAAGCGCGAACACTGAAGCTTTCTTT
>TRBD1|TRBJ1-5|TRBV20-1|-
CSASARDRGFFQPQHF
TGCAGTGCTAGTGCCCGGGACAGGGGATTTTTTCAGCCCCAGCATTTT